What follows is one T cell receptor (beta chain) and its context. This specimen comes from a study of blood T cell repertoires in COVID-19. Trimming cost V 0 bases and J 5 bases, with 6 bases left between them. Germline V lookup: CDR1 SGHKS, CDR2 YYEKEE (reference sequence). This CDR3 comprises 13 residues. Libraries were prepared by immunoSEQ multiplex PCR; TCRdb keeps only in-frame clonotypes and omits some of them. The repertoire holds about 280,000 clones, 86% seen once, with 2.1% in the top ten. This rearrangement joins TRBV5-5 to TRBJ1-5, with D possibly being TRBD1 (5 bases). The sequence came from a woman in her 30s who had recovered from COVID-19. The material sequenced was peripheral blood. The CDR3 nucleotides read TGTGCCAGCAGCTTGGCGGGGGATCAGCCCCAGCATTTT. It is translated as CASSLAGDQPQHF.